The 2 T cell receptor beta chains below all came from one sample that was sequenced in a study of blood T cell repertoires in COVID-19. The method was immunoSEQ multiplex PCR; TCRdb's version includes in-frame clones alone and lacks a portion of them. The table has 150,000 to 200,000 clones, around 86% seen once. What was sequenced was peripheral blood. The receptors derive from a man aged 70 or older with acute or convalescent COVID-19.

V is TRBV5-1 and J is TRBJ2-3; D is perhaps TRBD2 (5 bases). The CDR3 covers 15 residues. Trimming shortened V by 4 bases and J by 1 base, and 13 bases separated the two germline ends. Germline V lookup: CDR1 SGHRS, CDR2 YFSETQ. CDR3 DNA sequence: TGCGCCAGCAGCCTAATAGGACTGGGCACAGATACGCAGTATTTT. Its translation: CASSLIGLGTDTQYF.

The rearrangement uses TRBV2 and TRBJ1-3; 8 nucleotides align to TRBD1. The length of the CDR3 is 15 residues. Per the germline V gene, CDR1 is SNHLY and CDR2 is FYNNEI. V trimming: 7 bases; J trimming: 0 bases; junction bases outside the gene matches: 5. DNA for the CDR3: TGTGCCAGCATCCGGGACAGGTACTCTGGAAACACCATATATTTT. Amino acids: CASIRDRYSGNTIYF.